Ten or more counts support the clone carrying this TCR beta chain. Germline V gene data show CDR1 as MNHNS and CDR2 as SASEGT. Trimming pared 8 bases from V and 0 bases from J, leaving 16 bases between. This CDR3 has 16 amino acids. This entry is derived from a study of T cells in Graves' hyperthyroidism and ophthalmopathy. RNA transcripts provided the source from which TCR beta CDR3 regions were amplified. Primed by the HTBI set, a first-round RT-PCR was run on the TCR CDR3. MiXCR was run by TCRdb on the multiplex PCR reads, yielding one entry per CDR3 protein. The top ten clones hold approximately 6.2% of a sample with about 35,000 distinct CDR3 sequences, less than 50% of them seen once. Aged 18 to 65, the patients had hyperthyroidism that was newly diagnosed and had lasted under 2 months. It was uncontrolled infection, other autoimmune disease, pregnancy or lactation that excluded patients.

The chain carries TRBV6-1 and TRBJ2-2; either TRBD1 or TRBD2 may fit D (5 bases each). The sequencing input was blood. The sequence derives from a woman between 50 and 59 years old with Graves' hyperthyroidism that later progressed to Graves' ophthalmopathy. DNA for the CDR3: TGTGCCAGCCGGGGCTGGCGGCAAACGAACACCGGGGAGCTGTTTTTT. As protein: CASRGWRQTNTGELFF.